This T cell receptor beta chain was sequenced in a study of T cell repertoires in cytomegalovirus infection. TCRdb re-analysed the reads in MiXCR, keeping a single row per CDR3 protein. Of some 270,000 distinct CDR3 sequences listed, about 20% are singletons. This clonotype was seen ten or more times. No antigen is known for it. Trimming took 8 bases from V and 6 from J; bases not matched to a gene: 11. The CDR3 extends over 15 amino acids. The source was cultured PBMCs, collected from culture after CMV antigen stimulation. The rearrangement uses TRBV12-3 or TRBV12-4 and TRBJ2-1, with 9 bases matching TRBD1. This receptor was taken from a human donor in good health (CMV status not recorded). Some clones in this sample may be carry-over from other donors' samples. The chain's CDR3 is CASGENRGQVNEQFF. In nucleotides, the CDR3 is TGTGCCAGCGGGGAAAACAGGGGGCAGGTCAATGAGCAGTTCTTC.